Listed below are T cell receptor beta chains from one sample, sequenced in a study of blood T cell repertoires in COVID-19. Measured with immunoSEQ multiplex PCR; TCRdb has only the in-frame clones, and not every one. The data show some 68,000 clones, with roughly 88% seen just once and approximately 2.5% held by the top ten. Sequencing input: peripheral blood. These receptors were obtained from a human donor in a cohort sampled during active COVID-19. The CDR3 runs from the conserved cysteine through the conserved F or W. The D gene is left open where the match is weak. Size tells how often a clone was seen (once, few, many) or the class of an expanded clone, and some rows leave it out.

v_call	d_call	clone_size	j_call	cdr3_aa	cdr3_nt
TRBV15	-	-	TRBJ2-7	CATSRFPGRTHEQYF	TGTGCCACCAGCAGATTTCCCGGGAGAACCCACGAGCAGTACTTC
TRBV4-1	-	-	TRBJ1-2	CASSQSSGYGYTF	TGCGCCAGCAGCCAAAGTTCAGGGTATGGCTACACCTTC
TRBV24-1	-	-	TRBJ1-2	CATAGAGYGYTF	TGTGCCACCGCAGGGGCCGGCTATGGCTACACCTTC
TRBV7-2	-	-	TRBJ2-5	CASSRGSSWETQYF	TGTGCCAGCAGCCGGGGGAGTAGTTGGGAGACCCAGTACTTC
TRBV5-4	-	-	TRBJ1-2	CASSLRGSFGYTF	TGTGCCAGCAGCTTGAGGGGCAGCTTCGGCTACACCTTC
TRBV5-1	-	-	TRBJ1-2	CASSHDRTFGYTF	TGCGCCAGCAGCCACGACAGAACGTTTGGCTACACCTTC
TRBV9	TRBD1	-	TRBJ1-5	CASSVGQGTQPQHF	TGTGCCAGCAGCGTAGGACAGGGGACTCAGCCCCAGCATTTT
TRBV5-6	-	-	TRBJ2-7	CASSLGAARYEQYF	TGTGCCAGCAGCTTAGGGGCAGCCCGCTACGAGCAGTACTTC
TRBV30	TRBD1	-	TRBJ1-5	CAWSTRDRDNQPQHF	TGTGCCTGGAGTACGCGGGACAGGGATAATCAGCCCCAGCATTTT
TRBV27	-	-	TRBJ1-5	CASGFRGFNQPQHF	TGTGCCAGCGGGTTCAGGGGTTTCAATCAGCCCCAGCATTTT
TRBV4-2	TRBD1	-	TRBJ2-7	CASSDSGQGYYEQYF	TGTGCCAGCAGCGACTCGGGACAGGGATACTACGAGCAGTACTTC
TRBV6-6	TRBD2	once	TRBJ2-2	CASKTGTRSTGELFF	TGTGCCAGCAAAACCGGGACTAGGAGCACCGGGGAGCTGTTTTTT
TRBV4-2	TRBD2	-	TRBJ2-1	CASSRTSSSIFNEQFF	TGTGCCAGCAGCCGGACTAGCTCATCCATATTTAATGAGCAGTTCTTC
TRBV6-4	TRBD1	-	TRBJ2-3	CASSDNRGRTDTQYF	TGTGCCAGCAGTGATAACAGGGGGCGTACGGATACGCAGTATTTT
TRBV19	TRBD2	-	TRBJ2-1	CASSRGLAGLISYNEQFF	TGTGCCAGTAGTAGAGGGCTAGCGGGGCTCATCTCCTACAATGAGCAGTTCTTC
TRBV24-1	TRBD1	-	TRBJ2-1	CATSDLGDRTQFF	TGTGCCACCAGTGATTTGGGGGACAGGACACAGTTCTTC
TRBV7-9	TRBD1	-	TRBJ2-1	CASSLLLGQGNNEQFF	TGTGCCAGCAGCTTACTATTGGGACAGGGGAACAATGAGCAGTTCTTC
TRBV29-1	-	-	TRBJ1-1	CSAQQGRNTEAFF	TGCAGCGCGCAACAGGGTAGGAACACTGAAGCTTTCTTT
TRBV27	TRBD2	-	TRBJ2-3	CASSPPRGLAGTDTQYF	TGTGCCAGCAGTCCCCCCCGTGGTCTAGCGGGCACAGATACGCAGTATTTT
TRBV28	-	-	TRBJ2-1	CASNKPGHSSYNEQFF	TGTGCCAGCAATAAACCGGGACACAGCTCCTACAATGAGCAGTTCTTC
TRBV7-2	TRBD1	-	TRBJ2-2	CASSLVPGGYGGELFF	TGTGCCAGCAGCTTAGTTCCAGGGGGCTATGGCGGGGAGCTGTTTTTT
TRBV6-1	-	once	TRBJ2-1	CASSDGEQFF	TGTGCCAGCAGTGACGGTGAGCAGTTCTTC
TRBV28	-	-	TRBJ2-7	CASSFLDRKTYEQYF	TGTGCCAGCAGTTTCCTTGACAGGAAAACCTACGAGCAGTACTTC
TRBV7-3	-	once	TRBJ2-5	CASGAMGALGETQYF	TGTGCCAGCGGCGCAATGGGGGCCCTCGGAGAGACCCAGTACTTC
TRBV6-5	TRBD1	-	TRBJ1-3	CASSDSQGSGNTIYF	TGTGCCAGCAGTGACTCACAGGGGTCTGGAAACACCATATATTTT
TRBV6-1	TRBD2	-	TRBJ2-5	CASSEGLLAGAEETQYF	TGTGCCAGCAGCGAAGGGCTCCTAGCGGGAGCTGAAGAGACCCAGTACTTC
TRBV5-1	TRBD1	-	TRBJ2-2	CASSGQGDTGELFF	TGCGCCAGCAGTGGCCAGGGGGACACCGGGGAGCTGTTTTTT
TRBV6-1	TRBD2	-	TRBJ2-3	CASSELAGGPDTQYF	TGTGCCAGCAGTGAACTAGCGGGGGGGCCAGATACGCAGTATTTT
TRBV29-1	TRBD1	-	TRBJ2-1	CSVIPGTEKGRVESYNEQFF	TGCAGCGTCATCCCCGGGACAGAAAAAGGCCGCGTTGAGTCCTACAATGAGCAGTTCTTC
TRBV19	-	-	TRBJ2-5	CASSTGQFQETQYF	TGTGCCAGTAGTACCGGACAGTTCCAAGAGACCCAGTACTTC